This record concerns one T cell receptor beta chain sequence. Its antigen is unknown. One base away there is no much larger clone; base qualities are not given. The data derive from a study of T cells in Graves' hyperthyroidism and ophthalmopathy (dated 2019 in TCRdb). Notes on the research overall: To identify TCR V-J signatures that set the groups apart, the researchers used a discovery cohort of about a hundred patients, made up of under 50 with Graves' ophthalmopathy and some 58 with stable Graves' hyperthyroidism. For training and testing, the 100 patients in the discovery cohort were randomly divided in a 7:3 ratio. According to the paper, TCR Vbeta CDR3 sequencing was carried out on about 140 peripheral blood samples, which came from over 40 ophthalmopathy, 80 or so hyperthyroidism and approximately 17 progressor patients. After sampling, hyperthyroidism patients received methimazole starting at 30 mg daily, and ophthalmopathy patients received high-dose intravenous methylprednisolone. In addition, the study compared T-cell repertoires in thyroid tissue and in blood from roughly six Graves' hyperthyroidism patients. An independent validation cohort of around 19 hyperthyroidism patients and 17 patients who later progressed to ophthalmopathy tested prospective prediction of ophthalmopathy.

Any patient with an uncontrolled infection, another autoimmune disease, pregnancy or lactation was excluded. Clinical symptoms, serum thyroxine and TRAb, thyroid ultrasound, and orbital computed tomography formed the basis for the diagnoses. Total RNA was extracted with Trizol reagent, and quality was checked on an Agilent 2100 Bioanalyzer. The full study reports these points: A 13 V-J signature model separated ophthalmopathy from stable hyperthyroidism, with approximately 87% sensitivity and about 81% specificity in cross-validation and 80%/75% in testing. Most expanded thyroid clonotypes (frequency above 0.001) were also found in blood, which suggests that blood repertoires may mirror thyroid immune responses. No statistical method was used to fix the sample size in advance, and group allocation was not hidden from the investigators. In validation, the model predicted progression to ophthalmopathy with roughly 70% sensitivity and 72% to 75% specificity, a median of approximately 6.5 months before onset.

The TCR beta CDR3 regions were amplified from RNA transcripts. The first round of RT-PCR for the TCR CDR3 was performed with the HTBI primer set and the Qiagen OneStep RT-PCR kit. A second multiplex PCR round built the libraries, followed by size selection and purification. Libraries were sequenced paired-end with 100 bp reads on an Illumina HiSeq2000. On the authors' methods: SOAPnuke was used to process the raw data, throwing out any read that contained adapters or uncalled bases, had a mean Phred below 15, or lacked an exact constant-primer or identifier match. COPE v1.2.5 was used to merge high-quality paired reads, and clonotypes were defined as unique nucleotide sequences. Clonotypes were aligned to IMGT TRBV, TRBD and TRBJ reference segments using MiTCR v1.1. The analysis included only V-J combinations with a frequency above 0.0001, which together covered about 99% of the repertoires. The TCS score was defined as F50 (clonal expansion) divided by E x V (chaos), with BLOSUM62-based TCRdist calculated between CDR3 peptides within each V-J. Welch's t-statistics and random forest reduced around 510 V-J features to 13, which were used in a naive Bayes classifier (R e1071). Thyroid-blood repertoire similarity was quantified with the Morisita-Horn index. The raw public reads went through TCRdb reprocessing: fastp at Q25, MiXCR clone calling, in-frame beta chains kept. Identical CDR3 protein sequences are pooled into one entry, listed with their most common genes and DNA. It is TCRdb's table, rather than the study itself, that gives the V and J calls and clone size. Across this sample there are 450,000 to 700,000 distinct CDR3 sequences, with around 45% seen only once. The ten largest account for 15% to 20% of the sample.

Inclusive of the bounding cysteine and phenylalanine, the CDR3 is 18 residues long. Only the CDR3 part of the read is kept: 54 bases, read in frame from the first base. Compared with germline, V lacks 5 bases and J lacks 2 bases; bases without a gene match: 8. The germline V gene yields KGHDR for CDR1 and SFDVKD for CDR2. The source is an adult woman with Graves' disease, either hyperthyroidism or ophthalmopathy (not recorded which). Recombination connected TRBV24-1 to TRBJ2-5; TRBD2 aligns with 15 central bases. Sequenced material: peripheral blood or thyroid tissue (not recorded which). The sequence in DNA is TGTGCCACCAGTGCTCACCCGGGACTAGCGGGAGGACAAGAGACCCAGTACTTC. Translated, this gives CATSAHPGLAGGQETQYF.